Shown below are 20 T cell receptor beta chains from a single sample sequenced in a study of T-cell memory formation after mild COVID-19. TCRdb re-analysed the 5' RACE reads in MiXCR, keeping a single row per CDR3 protein. Of fewer than 700,000 distinct CDR3 sequences listed, roughly a fifth were seen once; the top ten hold 7% to 9%. Sequencing used PBMCs or a T cell subset sorted from them (not recorded which). All receptors derive from an adult woman who had mild COVID-19 (a few samples of this study predate the infection). Cell type and time point are not known.

This clonotype was picked up many times. This chain links TRBV7-9 with TRBJ2-5; 10 nucleotides agree with TRBD1. V trimming: 4 bases; J trimming: 4 bases; junction bases outside the gene matches: 9. Germline V gene data show CDR1 as SEHNR and CDR2 as FQNEAQ (reference sequence). There are 16 residues in the CDR3. The DNA of the CDR3 is TGTGCCAGCAGCTCGGACAGGGGGAGCGTAGGAGAGACCCAGTACTTC. This sequence encodes CASSSDRGSVGETQYF.

This clonotype was recorded many times. The genes are TRBV7-9 and TRBJ2-7, with 8 bases fitting TRBD1. The germline V gene encodes CDR1 SEHNR and CDR2 FQNEAQ (reference sequence). V lost 5 bases, J lost 3 bases, and 6 bases stayed unmatched. The CDR3 contains 14 residues. CDR3 nucleotide sequence: TGTGCCAGCAGCCACCGGGACAGGAACTACGAGCAGTACTTC. As protein: CASSHRDRNYEQYF.

CDR3 nucleotides: TGTGCCAGCAGCTTGACCGGGACAAATCAAGAGACCCAGTACTTC. It yields the protein CASSLTGTNQETQYF. This chain joins TRBV7-2 and TRBJ2-5; maybe TRBD1 (6 bases). The CDR3 runs 15 residues. From germline, CDR1 is SGHTA and CDR2 FQGNSA. V lost 3 bases and J 2 bases, leaving 13 bases between the germline ends.

This chain links TRBV7-2 with TRBJ1-2; no definite D call. The CDR3 spans 13 residues. Germline-derived CDR1 and CDR2 are SGHTA and FQGNSA. Trimming took 6 bases from V and 8 from J, leaving 16 bases between them. The CDR3 region is CASRPGGMGGYTF. The CDR3 coding sequence is TGTGCCAGCAGGCCCGGTGGAATGGGGGGCTACACCTTC.

The genes are TRBV6-1 and TRBJ2-3; TRBD2 aligns across 7 bases. The CDR3 spans 15 residues. With 7 bases clipped from V and 3 bases from J, the junction kept 10 bases outside the gene matches. Germline CDR1 reads MNHNS; CDR2 reads SASEGT. The CDR3 here is CASTAGWGSTDTQYF. The CDR3 DNA reads as TGTGCCAGCACAGCGGGGTGGGGAAGTACAGATACGCAGTATTTT.

This chain connects TRBV24-1 to TRBJ2-1; no definite D call. CDR1 is KGHDR and CDR2 is SFDVKD in the germline V gene. The germline V and J ends were trimmed by 0 bases and 4 bases, with 6 bases remaining between them. The CDR3 covers 14 residues. CDR3 sequence reads: CATSDLRRYNEQFF. The CDR3 DNA reads TGTGCCACCAGTGATTTGAGGCGATACAATGAGCAGTTCTTC.

The CDR3 spells CASSSWGGTDTQYF. The CDR3 nucleotides read TGCGCCAGCAGCTCCTGGGGGGGTACAGATACGCAGTATTTT. The chain joins TRBV5-1 to TRBJ2-3; 7 bases match TRBD2. The CDR3 consists of 14 residues. Germline-derived CDR1 and CDR2 are SGHRS and YFSETQ. V shed 3 bases and J 3 bases; nucleotides not matched to a gene: 4.

This clonotype was seen a handful of times. The chain couples TRBV18 to TRBJ2-1, with TRBD1 as a possible D gene (5 bases). Per germline, CDR1 KGHSH and CDR2 LQKENI. The CDR3 has 14 residues. V lost 0 bases, J lost 15 bases, and 18 bases lay in between. CDR3 amino acids: CASSPPGQVVQLFF. CDR3 nucleotide sequence: TGTGCCAGCTCACCACCGGGGCAGGTTGTGCAACTGTTCTTC.

This clonotype was detected only a few times. One junction end does not reproduce the germline sequence, and a read error may be involved. The gene calls are TRBV15 and TRBJ1-5; TRBD1 aligns across 7 bases. Germline V gene sequence: CDR1 LNHNV, CDR2 YYDKDF (reference sequence). This CDR3 contains 14 residues. This CDR3 reads CATSIGGTGQPQHF. The CDR3 bases are TGTGCCACTAGCATAGGGGGCACAGGTCAGCCCCAGCATTTT.

This clonotype was seen a few times. J is TRBJ1-2 and V is TRBV5-1; tentative D call: TRBD1 (5 bases). The CDR3 loop spans 15 amino acids. Per germline, CDR1 SGHRS and CDR2 YFSETQ. The V end was cut by 4 bases, the J end by 4 bases, with 17 bases between. The DNA for the CDR3 is TGCGCCAGCAGCCCCGGGGACCGGGACCTCTATGGCTACACCTTC. Translation gives CASSPGDRDLYGYTF.

This clonotype showed up just a few times. This sequence joins TRBV10-3 and TRBJ1-3; no clear D gene. Germline V CDR1 and CDR2: ENHRY, SYGVKD. V was pared by 4 bases and J by 3 bases, with 13 bases between. The CDR3 length is 15 residues. The CDR3 protein is CAISGSQRSGNTIYF. The CDR3 DNA reads as TGTGCCATCAGTGGATCCCAGAGGAGTGGAAACACCATATATTTT.

In its sample, this clonotype was seen a few times. V gene TRBV7-9 combines with J gene TRBJ2-7; TRBD2 agrees at 15 bases. Germline V gene data show CDR1 as SEHNR and CDR2 as FQNEAQ (reference sequence). Trimming took 5 bases from V and 0 from J; bases not matched to a gene: 5. The CDR3 loop spans 17 amino acids. The CDR3: CASSTPGLAGGSYEQYF. CDR3 DNA sequence: TGTGCCAGCAGCACTCCGGGACTAGCGGGGGGCTCCTACGAGCAGTACTTC.

In nucleotides, the CDR3 is TGCAGTGCTAGAGGAAGGGGAGCTAACTATGGCTACACCTTC. It codes for CSARGRGANYGYTF. The chain links TRBV20-1 to TRBJ1-2; D perhaps matches TRBD1 (5 bases). This CDR3 comprises 14 residues. V lost 1 base and J lost 0, with 9 bases in between. CDR1 and CDR2 from the germline V gene are DFQATT and SNEGSKA (reference sequence).

In this sample, this clonotype turned up a few times. The chain couples TRBV7-9 to TRBJ2-7; 7 bases are a match to TRBD1. The germline V gene has CDR1 SEHNR and CDR2 FQNEAQ (reference sequence). J lost 0 bases, V lost 4 bases, and 6 bases had no gene match. The CDR3 runs to 15 residues. The CDR3 sequence is CASSSGQVRSYEQYF. CDR3 nucleotide sequence: TGTGCCAGCAGCTCTGGACAGGTTCGCTCCTACGAGCAGTACTTC.

This chain connects TRBV6-5 to TRBJ1-1, with no clear D. This CDR3 has 15 amino acids. Germline V gene data show CDR1 as MNHEY and CDR2 as SVGAGI. The V end lost 2 bases, the J end lost 4 bases, and 14 bases lay between the germline ends. The CDR3: CASSYDPGSSTEAFF. The CDR3 DNA sequence: TGTGCCAGCAGTTACGATCCGGGATCGAGCACTGAAGCTTTCTTT.

This clonotype has a handful of counts. CDR3 nucleotide sequence: TGTGCCAGCAGCTCCCGGAGAGGTAGCGGAAAATACAATGAGCAGTTCTTC. This codes for CASSSRRGSGKYNEQFF. The V call is TRBV11-3, the J call TRBJ2-1; maybe TRBD2 (6 bases). V gave up 4 bases and J gave up 4 bases, with 20 bases separating them. The CDR3 length is 17 residues. Germline CDR1 is SGHNT and CDR2 is YENEEA.

The rearrangement links TRBV18 to TRBJ1-5, with 7 bases matching TRBD1. J gave up 10 bases and V 3 bases, and 6 bases lay outside the gene matches. Germline CDR1 and CDR2: KGHSH and LQKENI. This CDR3 comprises 13 residues. For the CDR3, the DNA is TGTGCCAGCTCACCCGACAGGGTTGAACCCCAGCATTTT. It specifies CASSPDRVEPQHF.

This clonotype appeared a few times. V gene TRBV6-6 combines with J gene TRBJ2-3; TRBD2 matches 8 bases. Germline V gene data show CDR1 as MNHNY and CDR2 as SVGAGI (reference sequence). Trimming took 6 bases from V and 6 from J; bases not matched to a gene: 8. This CDR3 comprises 14 residues. CDR3 sequence reads: CASSLRTSPDTQYF. CDR3 DNA sequence: TGTGCCAGCAGCCTTCGGACTAGCCCGGATACGCAGTATTTT.

This clonotype was observed at least ten times. V and J are TRBV27 and TRBJ2-3; 8 bases are shared with TRBD2. The CDR3 extends over 14 amino acids. Germline lookup yields CDR1 MNHEY and CDR2 SMNVEV (reference sequence). V was pared by 5 bases and J by 3 bases, with 4 bases of the junction left unmatched. The CDR3 bases are TGTGCCAGCAGTAGCGGGAGATTTACAGATACGCAGTATTTT. It specifies CASSSGRFTDTQYF.

The rearrangement joins TRBV2 to TRBJ2-5; 7 positions match TRBD2. The CDR3 covers 15 residues. V was pared by 6 bases and J by 3 bases, with 10 bases of the junction left unmatched. Per the germline V gene, CDR1 is SNHLY and CDR2 is FYNNEI. The CDR3 DNA reads TGTGCCAGCAGCGACCCGGGACTAACTAAAGAGACCCAGTACTTC. This sequence encodes CASSDPGLTKETQYF.